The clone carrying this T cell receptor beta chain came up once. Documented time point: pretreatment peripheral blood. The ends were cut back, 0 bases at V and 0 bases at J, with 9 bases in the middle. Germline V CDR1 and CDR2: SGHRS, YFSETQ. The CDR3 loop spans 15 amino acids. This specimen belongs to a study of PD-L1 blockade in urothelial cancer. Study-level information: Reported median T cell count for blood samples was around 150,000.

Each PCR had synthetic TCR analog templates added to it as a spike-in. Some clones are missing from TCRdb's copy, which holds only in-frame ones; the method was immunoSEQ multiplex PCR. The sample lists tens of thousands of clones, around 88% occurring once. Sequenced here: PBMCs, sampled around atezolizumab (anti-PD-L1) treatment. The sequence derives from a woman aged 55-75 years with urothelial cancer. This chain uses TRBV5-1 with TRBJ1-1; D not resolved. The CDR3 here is CASSLAGAVNTEAFF. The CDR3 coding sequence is TGCGCCAGCAGCTTGGCCGGAGCAGTGAACACTGAAGCTTTCTTT.